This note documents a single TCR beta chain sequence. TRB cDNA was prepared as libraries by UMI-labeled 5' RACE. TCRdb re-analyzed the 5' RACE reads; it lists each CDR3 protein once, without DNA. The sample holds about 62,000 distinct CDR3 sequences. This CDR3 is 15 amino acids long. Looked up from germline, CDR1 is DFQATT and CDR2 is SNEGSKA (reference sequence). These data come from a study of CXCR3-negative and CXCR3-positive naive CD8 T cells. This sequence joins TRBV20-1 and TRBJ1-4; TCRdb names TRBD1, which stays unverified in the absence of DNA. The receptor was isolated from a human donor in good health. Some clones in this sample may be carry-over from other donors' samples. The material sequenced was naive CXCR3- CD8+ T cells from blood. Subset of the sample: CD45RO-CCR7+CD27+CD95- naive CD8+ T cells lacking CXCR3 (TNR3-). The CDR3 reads CSARDFGQPYEKLFF.